This T cell receptor beta chain was recovered during a study of post-analysis software for immune sequencing data. Study-level information: Relapsing-remitting, secondary progressive and progressive-relapsing forms of multiple sclerosis all featured among disease courses. The study's findings and limits: In multiple sclerosis, normalized Chao1 diversity was significantly below that of controls. Five or six TRBV segments, TRBV5-6, TRBV5-1 and TRBV20-1 among them, were found more frequent in patients than controls. Co-batched samples clustered tightly together by F measure.

The TCR beta cDNA libraries contained unique molecular identifiers. Starting from approximately 1 to 10 million T cells, the study yielded about 500,000 cDNA molecules. TCRdb ran MiXCR on the PCR reads and lists one entry per CDR3 protein. The sample shows 700,000 to 900,000 distinct CDR3 sequences, around 45% of them seen only once. Germline CDR1 and CDR2: SGHRS and YFSETQ. This CDR3 has 15 residues. V was clipped by 7 bases and J by 9 bases; unmatched bases: 13. Comments on this clonotype: Its antigen is undetermined.

This clonotype was sampled from a girl under 18 with multiple sclerosis. Sequencing was carried out using blood. The genes are TRBV5-1 and TRBJ2-3, with 11 bases that match TRBD2. The CDR3 spells CASRGTSGGAGTQYF. CDR3 nucleotide sequence: TGCGCCAGCCGTGGGACTAGCGGAGGGGCTGGGACGCAGTATTTT.